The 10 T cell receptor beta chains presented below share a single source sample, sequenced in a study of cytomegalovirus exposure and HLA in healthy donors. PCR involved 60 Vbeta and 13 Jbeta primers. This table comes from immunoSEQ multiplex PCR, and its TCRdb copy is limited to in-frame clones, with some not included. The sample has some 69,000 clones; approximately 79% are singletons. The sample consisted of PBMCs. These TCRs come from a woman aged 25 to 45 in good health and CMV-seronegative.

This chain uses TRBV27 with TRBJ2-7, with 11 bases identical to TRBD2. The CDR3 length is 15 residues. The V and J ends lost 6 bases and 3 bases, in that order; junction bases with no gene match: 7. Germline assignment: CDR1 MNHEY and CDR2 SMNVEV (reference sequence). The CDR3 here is CASSRPGTSGYEQYF. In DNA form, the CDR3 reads TGTGCCAGCAGCCGCCCCGGGACTAGCGGCTACGAGCAGTACTTC.

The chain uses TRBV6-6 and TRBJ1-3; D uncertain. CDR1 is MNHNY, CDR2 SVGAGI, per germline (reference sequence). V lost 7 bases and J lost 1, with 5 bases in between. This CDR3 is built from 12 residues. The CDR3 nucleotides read TGTGCCAGCACTCAGTCTGGAAACACCATATATTTT. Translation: CASTQSGNTIYF.

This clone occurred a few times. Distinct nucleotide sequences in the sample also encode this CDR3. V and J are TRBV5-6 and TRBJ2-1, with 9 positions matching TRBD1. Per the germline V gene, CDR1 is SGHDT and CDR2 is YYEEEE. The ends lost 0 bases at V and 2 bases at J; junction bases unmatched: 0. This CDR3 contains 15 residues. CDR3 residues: CASSLGDRAYNEQFF. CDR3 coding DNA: TGTGCCAGCAGCTTGGGGGACAGGGCCTACAATGAGCAGTTCTTC.

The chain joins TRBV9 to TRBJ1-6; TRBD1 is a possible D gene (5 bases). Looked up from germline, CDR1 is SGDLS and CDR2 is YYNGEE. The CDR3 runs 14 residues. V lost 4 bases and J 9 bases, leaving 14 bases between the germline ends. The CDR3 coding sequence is TGTGCCAGCAGCCCGCGGGGGGGGATTTCACCCCTCCACTTT. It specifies CASSPRGGISPLHF.

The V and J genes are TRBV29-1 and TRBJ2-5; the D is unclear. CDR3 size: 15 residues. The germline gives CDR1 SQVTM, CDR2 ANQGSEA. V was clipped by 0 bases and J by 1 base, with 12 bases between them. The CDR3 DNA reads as TGCAGCGTTGAAGAAGCTCGAGGTAGCCAAGAGACCCAGTACTTC. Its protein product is CSVEEARGSQETQYF.

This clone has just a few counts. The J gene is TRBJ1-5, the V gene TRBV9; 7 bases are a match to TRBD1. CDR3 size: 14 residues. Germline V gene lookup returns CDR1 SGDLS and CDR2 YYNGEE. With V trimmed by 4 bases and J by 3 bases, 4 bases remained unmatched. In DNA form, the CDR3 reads TGTGCCAGCAGCCCGGGACAGATCAATCAGCCCCAGCATTTT. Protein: CASSPGQINQPQHF. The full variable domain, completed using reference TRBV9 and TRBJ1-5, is DSGVTQTPKHLITATGQRVTLRCSPRSGDLSVYWYQQSLDQGLQFLIQYYNGEERAKGNILERFSAQQFPDLHSELNLSSLELGDSALYFCASSPGQINQPQHFGDGTRLSIL.

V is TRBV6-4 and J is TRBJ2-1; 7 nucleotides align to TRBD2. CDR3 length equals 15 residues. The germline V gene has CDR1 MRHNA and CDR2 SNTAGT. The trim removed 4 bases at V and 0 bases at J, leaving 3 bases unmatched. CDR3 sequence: CASSVTGGSYNEQFF. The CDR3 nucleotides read TGTGCCAGCAGTGTGACGGGGGGCTCCTACAATGAGCAGTTCTTC.

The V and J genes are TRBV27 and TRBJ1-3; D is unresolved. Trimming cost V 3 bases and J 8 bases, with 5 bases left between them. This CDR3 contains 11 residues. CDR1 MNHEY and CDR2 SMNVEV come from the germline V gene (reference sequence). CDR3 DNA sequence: TGTGCCAGCAGTTTCTTCCACACCATATATTTT. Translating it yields CASSFFHTIYF.

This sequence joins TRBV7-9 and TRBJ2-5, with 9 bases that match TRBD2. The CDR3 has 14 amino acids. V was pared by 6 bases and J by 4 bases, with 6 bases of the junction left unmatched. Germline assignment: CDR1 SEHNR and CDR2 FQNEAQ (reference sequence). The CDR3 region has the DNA TGTGCCAGCAGTCCGATAGCGGGGGCAGAGACCCAGTACTTC. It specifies CASSPIAGAETQYF.

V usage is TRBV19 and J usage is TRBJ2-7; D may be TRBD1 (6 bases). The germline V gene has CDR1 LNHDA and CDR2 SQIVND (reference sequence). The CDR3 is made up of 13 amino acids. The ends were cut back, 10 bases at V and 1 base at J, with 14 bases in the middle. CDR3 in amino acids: CATTGLRSYEQYF. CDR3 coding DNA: TGTGCCACCACAGGGTTGAGGTCCTACGAGCAGTACTTC.